The 4 T cell receptor beta chains in this list originate from one sample, sequenced in a study of cytomegalovirus exposure and HLA in healthy donors. In the PCR, 60 Vbeta and 13 Jbeta primers were used. Data came from immunoSEQ multiplex PCR; TCRdb stores just in-frame clones and leaves some out. The sample includes under 200,000 clones, 75% to 85% of them seen just once. Sequenced material: PBMCs. The receptor source for this set is a man in his forties or fifties in good health and CMV-seropositive.

This clone came up a few times. This chain links TRBV7-3 with TRBJ2-1, with 7 nucleotides matching TRBD2. Trimming took 5 bases from V and 8 from J; bases not matched to a gene: 12. Germline CDR1 is SGHTA and CDR2 is FQGTGA. This CDR3 has 15 amino acids. CDR3 sequence reads: CASSPLGGGVYEQFF. CDR3 nucleotide sequence: TGTGCCAGCAGCCCTTTGGGGGGAGGGGTTTATGAGCAGTTCTTC.

The table lists this clone with a count of one. The chain combines TRBV7-2 with TRBJ1-6; D remains unclear. Germline-derived CDR1 and CDR2 are SGHTA and FQGNSA. The CDR3 runs to 14 residues. V dropped 1 base and J dropped 8 bases, with 9 bases sitting between them. CDR3 coding DNA: TGTGCCAGCAGCTTAGGGGGAGGACATTCACCCCTCCACTTT. Translated: CASSLGGGHSPLHF. The full variable domain, rest sourced from reference TRBV7-2 and TRBJ1-6, is GAGVSQSPSNKVTEKGKDVELRCDPISGHTALYWYRQSLGQGLEFLIYFQGNSAPDKSGLPSDRFSAERTGGSVSTLTIQRTQQEDSAVYLCASSLGGGHSPLHFGNGTRLTVT.

J is TRBJ1-6 and V is TRBV7-9; perhaps TRBD1 as D (6 bases). The germline V gene encodes CDR1 SEHNR and CDR2 FQNEAQ (reference sequence). The length of the CDR3 is 14 residues. V lost 5 bases and J lost 6, with 11 bases in between. CDR3 nucleotides: TGTGCCAGCAGCCCGGACAGTCCTAATTCACCCCTCCACTTT. Translating gives CASSPDSPNSPLHF.

The rearrangement uses TRBV5-1 and TRBJ2-3; 11 nucleotides line up with TRBD2. The CDR3 loop spans 17 amino acids. V gave up 6 bases and J gave up 1 base; unmatched junction bases: 10. The V gene's germline CDR1 is SGHRS and CDR2 YFSETQ. The CDR3 region has the DNA TGCGCCAGCAACACCGGGACTAGCGGATGGGGCACAGATACGCAGTATTTT. Encoded protein: CASNTGTSGWGTDTQYF.